What follows are 12 T cell receptor beta chains derived from one specimen sequenced in a study of beta chain features in type 1 diabetes. TCRB transcripts that were expressed got sequenced, as all of the isolated RNA had been reverse transcribed. Data came from immunoSEQ multiplex PCR; TCRdb stores just in-frame clones and leaves some out. The top ten hold around 0.02% of the sample, which has over 700,000 clones, 15% to 20% seen once. Sequenced material: naive CD4+ T cells from blood. The source of these receptors is a woman between 18 and 29 years old in good health.

J is TRBJ2-3 and V is TRBV19; D gene uncertain. The CDR3 extends over 13 amino acids. The V and J ends lost 11 bases and 0 bases respectively, with 12 bases between them. Germline values: CDR1 LNHDA, CDR2 SQIVND (reference sequence). CDR3 nucleotides: TGTGCCGCTCGGCAGCGTAGCACAGATACGCAGTATTTT. The encoded protein is CAARQRSTDTQYF. Full variable domain (remainder filled in from reference TRBV19 and TRBJ2-3): DGGITQSPKYLFRKEGQNVTLSCEQNLNHDAMYWYRQDPGQGLRLIYYSQIVNDFQKGDIAEGYSVSREKKESFPLTVTSAQKNPTAFYLCAARQRSTDTQYFGPGTRLTVL.

This clone appeared a few times. V usage is TRBV28 and J usage is TRBJ2-5; either TRBD1 or TRBD2 may fit D (5 bases each). V was pared by 2 bases and J by 5 bases, with 21 bases between. In germline, CDR1 is MDHEN, CDR2 SYDVKM. The CDR3 has 17 amino acids. The CDR3 DNA follows: TGTGCCAGCAGTTTAGGCATGGGACGGCTATATTTGGAGACCCAGTACTTC. Amino acid sequence: CASSLGMGRLYLETQYF.

The V call is TRBV28, the J call TRBJ1-5, with D possibly matching TRBD1 (5 bases). Trimming cost V 7 bases and J 5 bases, with 15 bases left between them. The CDR3 totals 14 residues. Germline V gene sequence: CDR1 MDHEN, CDR2 SYDVKM. In DNA, the CDR3 is TGTGCCAGCACCACGGGCGGGGCTGATCAGCCCCAGCATTTT. Its protein product is CASTTGGADQPQHF.

The V gene is TRBV11-2, the J gene TRBJ2-5; the D gene could be TRBD1 or TRBD2 (5 bases each). The J call may be wrong; the DNA end is better matched by TRBJ2-7. Germline V gene lookup returns CDR1 SGHAT and CDR2 FQNNGV. The CDR3 totals 14 residues. The CDR3 nucleotides read TGTGCCAGCAGCGTTAGCGACAGCTCCTACGAGCAGTACTTC. Protein: CASSVSDSSYEQYF.

This chain uses TRBV7-9 with TRBJ1-2; D is unresolved. Trimming cost V 4 bases and J 7 bases, with 13 bases left between them. This CDR3 contains 13 residues. The germline CDR1 and CDR2 sequences are SEHNR and FQNEAQ (reference sequence). CDR3 amino acids: CASSSSSPGGYTF. CDR3 nucleotide sequence: TGTGCCAGCAGCTCCTCATCGCCAGGTGGCTACACCTTC. The variable domain in full, with the rest retrieved from reference TRBV7-9 and TRBJ1-2, is DTGVSQNPRHKITKRGQNVTFRCDPISEHNRLYWYRQTLGQGPEFLTYFQNEAQLEKSRLLSDRFSAERPKGSFSTLEIQRTEQGDSAMYLCASSSSSPGGYTFGSGTRLTVV.

This chain joins TRBV15 and TRBJ1-2, with D maybe TRBD1 (5 bases). Trimming left V 0 bases short and J 4 bases short, with 15 bases between. This CDR3 spans 16 amino acids. Germline V gene lookup returns CDR1 LNHNV and CDR2 YYDKDF (reference sequence). DNA of the CDR3: TGTGCCACCAGCAGAGATCCCCGACAGAAAAGCTATGGCTACACCTTC. This translates into CATSRDPRQKSYGYTF.

This sequence joins TRBV6-6 and TRBJ2-2; no clear D. The CDR3 totals 13 residues. Between the trimmed V and J ends, which lost 8 bases and 0 bases, there was a span of 7 bases. Per the germline V gene, CDR1 is MNHNY and CDR2 is SVGAGI (reference sequence). For the CDR3, the DNA is TGTGCCAGCCAATCAGCGAACACCGGGGAGCTGTTTTTT. Encoded protein: CASQSANTGELFF.

This rearrangement joins TRBV7-9 to TRBJ2-7; D remains unclear. Trimming took off 1 base at V and 1 base at J, with 11 bases between the two ends. CDR3 length equals 15 residues. Germline values: CDR1 SEHNR, CDR2 FQNEAQ (reference sequence). CDR3 nucleotide sequence: TGTGCCAGCAGCTTAGGCTTAGACGTTTCCTACGAGCAGTACTTC. This sequence encodes CASSLGLDVSYEQYF.

This rearrangement joins TRBV27 to TRBJ2-5; 10 bases are a match to TRBD2. There are 17 residues in the CDR3. Germline V gene sequence: CDR1 MNHEY, CDR2 SMNVEV (reference sequence). Trimming at V came to 3 bases and at J to 5 bases, leaving 12 bases not matched to a gene. DNA for the CDR3: TGTGCCAGCAGTTTCTACGGAGCGGGAGGGACACTGGAGACCCAGTACTTC. Translating gives CASSFYGAGGTLETQYF.

This clone was counted a few times. The chain carries TRBV28 and TRBJ2-1; the D gene is possibly TRBD2 (5 bases). The germline V gene has CDR1 MDHEN and CDR2 SYDVKM. V lost 3 bases to trimming and J lost 8 bases, with 11 bases between them. The CDR3 covers 13 residues. CDR3 loop: CASSFHEGYEQFF. The CDR3 DNA reads TGTGCCAGCAGTTTTCATGAGGGCTATGAGCAGTTCTTC.

This clone appeared a few times. The J gene is TRBJ2-5, the V gene TRBV11-2; D remains unclear. In germline, CDR1 is SGHAT, CDR2 FQNNGV. The CDR3 loop spans 13 amino acids. V shed 7 bases and J shed 1 base, with 10 bases lying between them. CDR3 region: CASTISSQETQYF. The CDR3 nucleotides are TGTGCCAGCACCATTAGCAGCCAAGAGACCCAGTACTTC.

Worth noting for this clone: Different DNA sequences within this sample yield the same CDR3. The chain employs TRBV28 and TRBJ2-2; maybe TRBD1 (6 bases). In germline, CDR1 is MDHEN, CDR2 SYDVKM. The CDR3 is 16 amino acids. The V end was cut by 2 bases, the J end by 4 bases, with 14 bases between. CDR3: CASSLGGQGITGELFF. The CDR3 DNA sequence: TGTGCCAGCAGTTTAGGTGGGCAGGGGATCACCGGGGAGCTGTTTTTT.